Below are 17 T cell receptor beta chains sequenced from a single sample in a study of T cell repertoires in cytomegalovirus infection (dated by TCRdb to about 2019). The label giving this sample's treatment or condition can be read as: in vitro stimulation with specific CMV peptide epitopes to enrich CMV-specific T cells. For these TCRs, the target antigens are not known. Reads for this sample came from an Illumina HiSeq 1500. TCRdb redid the processing of the public reads, applying fastp at Q25 and MiXCR, and retained in-frame beta chains. Duplicate CDR3 protein sequences are folded into a single record with the most common DNA and genes. In this sample the table shows roughly 800,000 distinct CDR3 sequences, around 29% of which occur a single time. Over 10% of the sample lies in the top ten. The source material was cultured CD8+ T cells from PBMCs, sampled from culture after CMV antigen stimulation. The receptor source for this set is a human donor in good health (CMV status not recorded). Some clones in this sample may be carry-over from other donors' samples.

The chain carries TRBV11-3 and TRBJ2-3, with 8 bases lining up with TRBD2. From germline, CDR1 is SGHNT and CDR2 YENEEA. V shed 5 bases, J shed 10 bases, and the junction held 5 bases outside the gene matches. CDR3 size: 12 residues. This chain's CDR3 is CASSVGGGPQYF. Here the CDR3 DNA reads TGTGCCAGCAGCGTCGGGGGGGGCCCGCAGTATTTT.

The chain carries TRBV9 and TRBJ1-1; no reliable D call. Germline lookup yields CDR1 SGDLS and CDR2 YYNGEE. The CDR3 totals 13 residues. V dropped 0 bases and J dropped 7 bases, with 10 bases sitting between them. CDR3 sequence reads: CASSVGPELEAFF. For the CDR3, the DNA is TGTGCCAGCAGCGTAGGGCCAGAGCTTGAAGCTTTCTTT.

The chain employs TRBV6-6 and TRBJ2-5; the match to TRBD1 covers 8 bases. The CDR3 has 14 amino acids. V was clipped by 4 bases and J by 5 bases; unmatched bases: 6. Germline CDR1 is MNHNY and CDR2 is SVGAGI (reference sequence). The CDR3 DNA reads as TGTGCCAGCAGTTCCCGGACAGGGCAGGAGACCCAGTACTTC. It yields the protein CASSSRTGQETQYF.

The genes are TRBV7-9 and TRBJ2-1; perhaps D is TRBD1 or TRBD2 (6 bases each). The V end was cut by 10 bases, the J end by 7 bases, with 20 bases between. Per the germline V gene, CDR1 is SEHNR and CDR2 is FQNEAQ (reference sequence). The CDR3 extends over 14 amino acids. The CDR3 bases are TGTGCCATCCCCCCCGGGGGCAGGGTGAATGAGCAGTTCTTC. Protein sequence: CAIPPGGRVNEQFF.

The chain recombines TRBV12-3 or TRBV12-4 with TRBJ1-2; 8 nucleotides line up with TRBD1. V dropped 5 bases and J dropped 1; count of bases not matched to a gene: 6. CDR3 length: 15 residues. CDR3 region: CASSTPDRDNYGYTF. The CDR3 DNA reads as TGTGCCAGCAGTACTCCGGACAGGGATAACTATGGCTACACCTTC.

This clonotype was seen a few times. V is TRBV2 and J is TRBJ2-2, with TRBD2 matching over 7 bases. The ends lost 6 bases at V and 4 bases at J; junction bases unmatched: 8. The CDR3 covers 15 residues. Germline V gene lookup returns CDR1 SNHLY and CDR2 FYNNEI. Here the CDR3 DNA reads TGTGCCAGCAGCCTTCTAGCGGCCCCCACCGGGGAGCTGTTTTTT. Translation gives CASSLLAAPTGELFF.

This clonotype was counted only a few times. The CDR3 nucleotides read TGTGCCAGCAGTTCCGGGACCACGAACACCGGGGAGCTGTTTTTT. The encoded protein is CASSSGTTNTGELFF. The J gene is TRBJ2-2, the V gene TRBV27; D may be TRBD1 or TRBD2 (5 bases each). The CDR3 has 15 amino acids. Per the germline V gene, CDR1 is MNHEY and CDR2 is SMNVEV (reference sequence). Trimming took off 4 bases at V and 0 bases at J, with 9 bases between the two ends.

This clonotype has only a few counts. The chain couples TRBV5-5 to TRBJ1-2; tentatively, D is TRBD1 (5 bases). Germline V CDR1 and CDR2: SGHKS, YYEKEE (reference sequence). CDR3 length equals 16 residues. The ends were cut back, 2 bases at V and 5 bases at J, with 19 bases in the middle. The CDR3 DNA sequence: TGTGCCAGCAGCTTCGAGGGGACGGGTTCTTTTTATGGCTACACCTTC. It is translated as CASSFEGTGSFYGYTF.

The genes are TRBV7-2 and TRBJ2-3, with 7 nucleotides matching TRBD1. CDR1 and CDR2 (germline): SGHTA, FQGNSA. The CDR3 runs to 16 residues. Trimming at V came to 4 bases and at J to 2 bases, leaving 9 bases not matched to a gene. CDR3 region: CASSSSGTAYTDTQYF. CDR3 nucleotide sequence: TGTGCCAGCAGCTCCTCCGGGACAGCCTACACAGATACGCAGTATTTT.

The chain employs TRBV12-5 and TRBJ1-5; maybe TRBD1 (5 bases). The CDR3 contains 12 residues. V lost 1 base and J 8 bases, leaving 6 bases between the germline ends. CDR1 is LGHNT, CDR2 FRNRAP, per germline. The CDR3 DNA is TGTGCTAGTGGTTTGGGGGGCAAGCCCCAGCATTTT. As protein: CASGLGGKPQHF.

V and J are TRBV7-6 and TRBJ1-4; no clear D gene. Trimming removed 5 bases from V and 8 bases from J, with 21 bases in between. This CDR3 has 16 amino acids. Germline V gives CDR1 SGHVS, CDR2 FNYEAQ. The CDR3 DNA reads as TGTGCCAGCAGCGCAGCAGGCGGGGAGCCGGAGGAAAAACTGTTTTTT. Amino acids: CASSAAGGEPEEKLFF.

The chain combines TRBV12-3 or TRBV12-4 with TRBJ1-5, with unresolved D. This CDR3 spans 14 amino acids. V gave up 3 bases and J gave up 2 bases, with 8 bases separating them. CDR3 residues: CASSLSLGNQPQHF. The CDR3 DNA is TGTGCCAGCAGTTTGTCACTGGGCAATCAGCCCCAGCATTTT.

This clonotype was seen a few times. The chain joins TRBV7-8 to TRBJ2-7; the D gene is possibly TRBD2 (6 bases). Germline-derived CDR1 and CDR2 are SGHVS and FQNEAQ. CDR3 length: 14 residues. V lost 10 bases to trimming and J lost 1 base, with 17 bases between them. In nucleotides, the CDR3 is TGTGCCACCGGTGCGGGAAGTGCGTCCTACGAGCAGTACTTC. It is translated as CATGAGSASYEQYF.

V gene TRBV28 combines with J gene TRBJ1-5; D unclear. The V gene's germline CDR1 is MDHEN and CDR2 SYDVKM. Trimming pared 1 base from V and 6 bases from J, leaving 10 bases between. CDR3 length equals 14 residues. CDR3 sequence reads: CASSLFPLGQPQHF. The DNA of the CDR3 is TGTGCCAGCAGTTTATTCCCCTTAGGTCAGCCCCAGCATTTT.

This clonotype was observed a few times. The chain joins TRBV12-3 or TRBV12-4 to TRBJ2-7; the D gene is possibly TRBD1 (5 bases). This CDR3 region has 12 residues. V was trimmed by 6 bases and J by 3 bases, leaving 9 bases between them. The CDR3 region is CASSPTVYEQYF. In nucleotides, the CDR3 is TGTGCCAGCAGCCCGACAGTCTACGAGCAGTACTTC.

V and J are TRBV19 and TRBJ1-5; no firm D call. Deletions cut 7 bases from V and 6 bases from J, with 10 bases between. Germline V gene sequence: CDR1 LNHDA, CDR2 SQIVND (reference sequence). The CDR3 length is 12 residues. CDR3 sequence (DNA): TGTGCCAGTACCTACCCTGGTCAGCCCCAGCATTTT. It is translated as CASTYPGQPQHF. The full variable domain, completed using reference TRBV19 and TRBJ1-5, is DGGITQSPKYLFRKEGQNVTLSCEQNLNHDAMYWYRQDPGQGLRLIYYSQIVNDFQKGDIAEGYSVSREKKESFPLTVTSAQKNPTAFYLCASTYPGQPQHFGDGTRLSIL.

This clonotype showed up many times. The chain recombines TRBV20-1 with TRBJ2-7; TRBD1 might be the D (5 bases). The length of the CDR3 is 14 residues. Germline CDR1 and CDR2: DFQATT and SNEGSKA (reference sequence). Between the trimmed V and J ends, which lost 0 bases and 6 bases, there was a span of 15 bases. The DNA of the CDR3 is TGCAGTGCTAGAGATCCACGACAGAGGTTCGAGCAGTACGTC. This encodes CSARDPRQRFEQYV.